A single sample is the source of the 12 T cell receptor beta chains below, sequenced in a study of blood T cell repertoires in COVID-19. Clones were read by immunoSEQ multiplex PCR, and TCRdb kept only the in-frame ones, dropping some. Counted here are fewer than 200,000 clones, roughly 85% occurring once; the ten biggest clones make up 20% to 25%. Sequenced material: peripheral blood. The receptors were sampled from a man between 60 and 70 years old with active or convalescent COVID-19.

This clone was seen only a few times. V gene TRBV4-1 combines with J gene TRBJ1-5; tentatively, D is TRBD1 (6 bases). V lost 2 bases to trimming and J lost 5 bases, with 13 bases between them. Germline lookup yields CDR1 MGHRA and CDR2 YSYEKL. The CDR3 extends over 15 amino acids. The chain's CDR3 is CASSQSDSSYQPQHF. CDR3 coding DNA: TGCGCCAGCAGCCAATCGGACAGCTCTTATCAGCCCCAGCATTTT.

J is TRBJ2-5 and V is TRBV12-5; a possible D gene is TRBD2 (5 bases). The CDR3 is made up of 12 amino acids. Germline loops: CDR1 LGHNT, CDR2 FRNRAP. The V end was cut by 8 bases, the J end by 4 bases, with 11 bases between. CDR3 coding DNA: TGTGCTAGTTCAGGCGGGTCAGAGACCCAGTACTTC. Its translation: CASSGGSETQYF.

The V and J genes are TRBV11-2 and TRBJ2-3; D is perhaps TRBD1 (5 bases). The V end was cut by 7 bases, the J end by 4 bases, with 18 bases between. The CDR3 covers 15 residues. Germline V lookup: CDR1 SGHAT, CDR2 FQNNGV. CDR3 sequence: CASTQGAQDADTQYF. In DNA, the CDR3 is TGTGCCAGCACTCAAGGGGCGCAGGACGCAGATACGCAGTATTTT.

This clone was recorded only once. The chain links TRBV4-1 to TRBJ2-3; 7 bases fit TRBD2. With 5 bases clipped from V and 10 bases from J, the junction kept 9 bases outside the gene matches. Germline CDR1 is MGHRA and CDR2 is YSYEKL. The CDR3 has 13 amino acids. The CDR3 loop is CASSSQTSQAQYF. In DNA form, the CDR3 reads TGCGCCAGCAGCTCCCAGACTAGCCAAGCGCAGTATTTT.

The chain joins TRBV4-1 to TRBJ1-3; D is uncertain. This CDR3 is 15 amino acids long. Germline loops: CDR1 MGHRA, CDR2 YSYEKL. V dropped 4 bases and J dropped 3 bases, with 13 bases sitting between them. The CDR3 here is CASSRVVGSGNTIYF. The CDR3, as DNA: TGCGCCAGCAGCCGGGTGGTGGGGAGTGGAAACACCATATATTTT.

This chain uses TRBV29-1 with TRBJ1-2; 10 bases agree with TRBD1. The CDR3 runs 13 residues. V trimming: 7 bases; J trimming: 8 bases; junction bases outside the gene matches: 10. The V gene's germline CDR1 is SQVTM and CDR2 ANQGSEA. Here the CDR3 reads CSADRQGAGGYTF. The CDR3 DNA reads TGCAGCGCCGACAGACAGGGGGCGGGAGGCTACACCTTC.

CDR3 nucleotide sequence: TGTGCCAGCAGCGTCGCGGCCAACCCCTACGAGCAGTACTTC. The encoded protein is CASSVAANPYEQYF. The V gene is TRBV9, the J gene TRBJ2-7; no clear D. CDR1 is SGDLS, CDR2 YYNGEE, per germline. This CDR3 has 14 residues. V dropped 2 bases and J dropped 2 bases, with 11 bases sitting between them.

Comments on this clone: The sample carries other DNA sequences with the same CDR3. The rearrangement links TRBV5-1 to TRBJ2-1; D might be TRBD2 (5 bases). Germline V lookup: CDR1 SGHRS, CDR2 YFSETQ. CDR3 length: 15 residues. Trimming cost V 0 bases and J 0 bases, with 7 bases left between them. CDR3 bases: TGCGCCAGCAGCTTGGTGGCGGGCTCCTACAATGAGCAGTTCTTC. Translating gives CASSLVAGSYNEQFF. The variable domain in full, with the rest retrieved from reference TRBV5-1 and TRBJ2-1, is KAGVTQTPRYLIKTRGQQVTLSCSPISGHRSVSWYQQTPGQGLQFLFEYFSETQRNKGNFPGRFSGRQFSNSRSEMNVSTLELGDSALYLCASSLVAGSYNEQFFGPGTRLTVL.

This chain uses TRBV3-1 (or the pseudogene TRBV3-2) with TRBJ2-1, with 13 bases aligning to TRBD2. The CDR3 has 17 residues. Germline-derived CDR1 and CDR2 are LGHDT and YNNKEL (reference sequence). V trimming: 4 bases; J trimming: 5 bases; junction bases outside the gene matches: 8. CDR3 residues: CASSRIILAGGNNEQFF. Written as DNA, the CDR3 is TGTGCCAGCAGCCGCATTATACTAGCGGGGGGGAACAATGAGCAGTTCTTC.

The chain carries TRBV6-6 and TRBJ1-2; D is perhaps TRBD1 (5 bases). Germline V gene lookup returns CDR1 MNHNY and CDR2 SVGAGI (reference sequence). The CDR3 contains 13 residues. Trimming removed 5 bases from V and 8 bases from J, with 15 bases in between. The CDR3: CASSRQPAGGYTF. For the CDR3, the DNA is TGTGCCAGCAGTCGACAGCCTGCGGGGGGCTACACCTTC.

This sequence joins TRBV27 and TRBJ1-1; D gene ambiguous. The ends were cut back, 7 bases at V and 1 base at J, with 13 bases in the middle. Germline V gene data show CDR1 as MNHEY and CDR2 as SMNVEV (reference sequence). The CDR3 runs 14 residues. The CDR3 DNA follows: TGTGCCAGCACGGTAGTGGGAGGGAACACTGAAGCTTTCTTT. Translating it yields CASTVVGGNTEAFF.

This clone was seen a few times. J is TRBJ1-2 and V is TRBV6-5; 8 bases are shared with TRBD1. CDR3 length: 15 amino acids. Germline V gene sequence: CDR1 MNHEY, CDR2 SVGAGI. With V trimmed by 6 bases and J by 3 bases, 9 bases remained unmatched. The CDR3: CASRRDRGGDYGYTF. CDR3 in DNA: TGTGCCAGCAGACGCGACAGGGGAGGAGACTATGGCTACACCTTC.